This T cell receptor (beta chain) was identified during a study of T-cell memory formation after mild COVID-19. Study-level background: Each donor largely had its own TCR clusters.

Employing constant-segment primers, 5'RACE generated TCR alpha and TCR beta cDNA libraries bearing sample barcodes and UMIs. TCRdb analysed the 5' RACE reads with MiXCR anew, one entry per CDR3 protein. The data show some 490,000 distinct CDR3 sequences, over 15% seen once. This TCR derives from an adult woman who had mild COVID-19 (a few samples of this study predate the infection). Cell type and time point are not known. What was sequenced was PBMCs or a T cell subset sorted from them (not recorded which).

CDR3 protein: CSAQTGRLDTQYF. The CDR3 DNA reads as TGCAGTGCTCAAACTGGACGGCTTGATACGCAGTATTTT. The gene calls are TRBV20-1 and TRBJ2-3; D ambiguous. The V gene lost 5 bases and the J gene lost 6 bases, with 15 bases spanning the gap. The length of the CDR3 is 13 residues. The germline V gene encodes CDR1 DFQATT and CDR2 SNEGSKA (reference sequence).